These 11 T cell receptor beta chains were all obtained from the same sample, sequenced in a study of blood T cell repertoires in COVID-19. Assay used: immunoSEQ multiplex PCR; TCRdb lists only in-frame clones, some missing. Among roughly 570,000 clones listed, roughly nine tenths were seen once. The specimen was peripheral blood. These receptors came from a woman in her forties or fifties with COVID-19, enrolled during active disease.

This sequence joins TRBV28 and TRBJ1-5; 9 nucleotides agree with TRBD1. Trimming took 6 bases from V and 6 from J; bases not matched to a gene: 21. Germline V gives CDR1 MDHEN, CDR2 SYDVKM. The CDR3 is 19 residues long. CDR3 coding DNA: TGTGCCAGCAGCCCATGGACAGGGGCGACACACCCCTTAGTTCAGCCCCAGCATTTT. This gives the protein CASSPWTGATHPLVQPQHF.

This clone was found a few times. This CDR3 is also generated by other DNA sequences in the sample. V gene TRBV10-3 combines with J gene TRBJ2-3; 8 bases map to TRBD1. Germline CDR1 is ENHRY and CDR2 is SYGVKD. The CDR3 runs to 14 residues. V shed 6 bases and J 2 bases; nucleotides not matched to a gene: 4. In nucleotides, the CDR3 is TGTGCCATCAGCCCGGGACAGGACACAGATACGCAGTATTTT. Translated: CAISPGQDTDTQYF.

This chain joins TRBV2 and TRBJ2-5, with D maybe TRBD2 (7 bases). The CDR3 consists of 14 residues. The V end was cut by 6 bases, the J end by 2 bases, with 13 bases between. CDR1 is SNHLY, CDR2 FYNNEI, per germline. The CDR3 loop reads CASSKGGGQETQYF. The CDR3 DNA sequence: TGTGCCAGCAGCAAAGGGGGGGGACAAGAGACCCAGTACTTC.

DNA of the CDR3: TGTGCCAGCAGGCTCTTTTTAGTTGAGCAGTTCTTC. Translated, it gives CASRLFLVEQFF. V gene TRBV6-5 combines with J gene TRBJ2-1; no definite D call. Germline lookup yields CDR1 MNHEY and CDR2 SVGAGI. Trimming left V 6 bases short and J 9 bases short, with 12 bases between. This CDR3 has 12 residues.

The chain uses TRBV12-5 and TRBJ2-1; 8 nucleotides align to TRBD1. With V trimmed by 0 bases and J by 10 bases, 11 bases remained unmatched. This CDR3 contains 16 residues. The germline V gene has CDR1 LGHNT and CDR2 FRNRAP. The DNA of the CDR3 is TGTGCTAGTGGTTTGGTACTTGGGCAGGGGGCGCGGGAGCAGTTCTTC. Amino acid sequence: CASGLVLGQGAREQFF. Filled out from reference TRBV12-5 and TRBJ2-1, the complete variable domain reads DARVTQTPRHKVTEMGQEVTMRCQPILGHNTVFWYRQTMMQGLELLAYFRNRAPLDDSGMPKDRFSAEMPDATLATLKIQPSEPRDSAVYFCASGLVLGQGAREQFFGPGTRLTVL.

The gene calls are TRBV19 and TRBJ1-5, with D tentatively TRBD1 (6 bases). Trimming shortened V by 5 bases and J by 4 bases, and 12 bases separated the two germline ends. The germline CDR1 and CDR2 sequences are LNHDA and SQIVND (reference sequence). This CDR3 is 14 amino acids long. In DNA, the CDR3 is TGTGCCAGTAGTCACAGGGAGAAAAATCAGCCCCAGCATTTT. Protein: CASSHREKNQPQHF.

The chain recombines TRBV5-1 with TRBJ1-2; D is undetermined. This CDR3 spans 14 amino acids. Trimming stripped 4 bases from V and 1 base from J, with 11 bases between. The germline gives CDR1 SGHRS, CDR2 YFSETQ. This chain's CDR3 is CASSETQSNYGYTF. The CDR3, as DNA: TGCGCCAGCAGCGAGACACAGAGTAACTATGGCTACACCTTC.

J is TRBJ2-1 and V is TRBV27; D not resolved. The germline V and J ends were trimmed by 2 bases and 4 bases, with 9 bases remaining between them. From germline, CDR1 is MNHEY and CDR2 SMNVEV (reference sequence). This CDR3 has 14 amino acids. The CDR3 nucleotides are TGTGCCAGCAGTTTAAGGCAGGCTTACAATGAGCAGTTCTTC. Translating gives CASSLRQAYNEQFF.

This chain joins TRBV2 and TRBJ1-1; possibly TRBD1 for D (6 bases). This CDR3 spans 14 amino acids. Trimming removed 6 bases from V and 3 bases from J, with 14 bases in between. Germline V CDR1 and CDR2: SNHLY, FYNNEI. The CDR3 bases are TGTGCCAGCAGCCTGACAGGCCTTGACACTGAAGCTTTCTTT. This gives the protein CASSLTGLDTEAFF.

This chain links TRBV29-1 with TRBJ1-2; TRBD1 matches 9 bases. The CDR3 covers 17 residues. The trim removed 0 bases at V and 2 bases at J, leaving 10 bases unmatched. Germline V gene sequence: CDR1 SQVTM, CDR2 ANQGSEA. Here the CDR3 reads CSVEESPQGAKNYGYTF. The CDR3 DNA follows: TGCAGCGTTGAAGAATCCCCACAGGGGGCTAAAAACTATGGCTACACCTTC.

This clone has a handful of counts. V gene TRBV18 combines with J gene TRBJ2-1; TRBD2 matches 8 bases. This CDR3 spans 15 amino acids. Germline V CDR1 and CDR2: KGHSH, LQKENI. The V segment lost 2 bases and the J segment 11 bases; nucleotides outside the gene matches: 11. The CDR3: CASSPTGGAERKQFF. The CDR3, as DNA: TGTGCCAGCTCACCAACGGGGGGGGCCGAGAGAAAGCAGTTCTTC.